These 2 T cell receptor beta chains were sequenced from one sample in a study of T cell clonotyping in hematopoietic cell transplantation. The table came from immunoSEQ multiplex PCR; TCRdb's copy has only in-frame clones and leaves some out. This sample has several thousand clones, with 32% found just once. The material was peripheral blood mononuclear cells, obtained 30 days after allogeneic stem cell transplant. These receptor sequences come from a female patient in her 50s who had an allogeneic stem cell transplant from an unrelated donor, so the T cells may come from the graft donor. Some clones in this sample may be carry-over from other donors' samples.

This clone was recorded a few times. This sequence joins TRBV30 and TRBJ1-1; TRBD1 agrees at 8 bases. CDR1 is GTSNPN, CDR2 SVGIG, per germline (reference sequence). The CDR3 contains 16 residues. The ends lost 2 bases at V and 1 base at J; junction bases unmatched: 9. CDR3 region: CAWSKRTGQGNTEAFF. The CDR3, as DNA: TGTGCCTGGAGTAAAAGGACAGGGCAAGGGAACACTGAAGCTTTCTTT. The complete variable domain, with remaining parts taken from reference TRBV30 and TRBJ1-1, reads SQTIHQWPATLVQPVGSPLSLECTVEGTSNPNLYWYRQAAGRGLQLLFYSVGIGQISSEVPQNLSASRPQDRQFILSSKKLLLSDSGFYLCAWSKRTGQGNTEAFFGQGTRLTVV.

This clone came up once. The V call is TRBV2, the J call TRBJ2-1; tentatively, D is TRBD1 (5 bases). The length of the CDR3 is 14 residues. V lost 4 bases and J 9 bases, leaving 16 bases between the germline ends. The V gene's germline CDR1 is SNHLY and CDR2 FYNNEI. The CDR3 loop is CASSAEIQGVEQFF. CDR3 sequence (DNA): TGTGCCAGCAGTGCGGAAATTCAGGGCGTTGAGCAGTTCTTC.